This T cell receptor (beta chain) came from a study of cytomegalovirus exposure and HLA in healthy donors. Regarding the study as a whole: Exclusion applied to some V segments, including TRBV6-2 and TRBV6-3, as they were indistinguishable. It was confirmed in vitro that a few of the CMV-associated chains were specific for CMV antigens.

PCR primers comprised 60 Vbeta and 13 Jbeta primers. Some clones are missing from TCRdb's copy, which holds only in-frame ones; the method was immunoSEQ multiplex PCR. Among more than 100,000 clones listed, about 61% were seen once. CDR1 SGHTA and CDR2 FQGNSA come from the germline V gene. The CDR3 consists of 13 residues. V lost 4 bases to trimming and J lost 5 bases; unmatched junction nucleotides: 3. As to this clone: Its antigen is still unknown.

Sequenced sample: PBMCs. This receptor was obtained from a woman aged 40 to 50 in good health and CMV-seronegative. The rearrangement joins TRBV7-2 to TRBJ1-1, with 8 bases matching TRBD1. As DNA, the CDR3 is TGTGCCAGCAGCTCTCAGGGGGCGACTGAAGCTTTCTTT. This gives the protein CASSSQGATEAFF. Together with reference TRBV7-2 and TRBJ1-1, the CDR3 gives the full variable domain: GAGVSQSPSNKVTEKGKDVELRCDPISGHTALYWYRQSLGQGLEFLIYFQGNSAPDKSGLPSDRFSAERTGGSVSTLTIQRTQQEDSAVYLCASSSQGATEAFFGQGTRLTVV.